The 7 T cell receptor beta chains reported below all come from one sample, sequenced in a study of cytomegalovirus exposure and HLA in healthy donors (dated by TCRdb to the late 2010s). The receptor library was made with the immunoSEQ multiplex PCR assay. For the multiplex PCR, a mixture combining 60 forward primers for TCR Vbeta segments and 13 reverse primers for TCR Jbeta segments was used. TCRdb re-hosts the immuneACCESS table, in-frame sequences only. Its copies lack some clones; in the studies checked, an unresolved V gene accounts for under half of them, and the cause for the rest is not known. Across this sample there are 150,000 to 200,000 clones, with roughly four fifths seen only once. The biggest ten clones account for about 4% of the sample. Sequencing was performed on PBMCs. Source of these receptors: a man aged 50-60 years in good health and CMV-seropositive.

J is TRBJ1-1 and V is TRBV27; possibly TRBD1 for D (6 bases). Trimming stripped 1 base from V and 0 bases from J, with 12 bases between. The CDR3 is made up of 16 amino acids. CDR1 MNHEY and CDR2 SMNVEV come from the germline V gene (reference sequence). CDR3 region: CASSLWGRGLNTEAFF. CDR3 nucleotides: TGTGCCAGCAGTTTATGGGGGCGCGGGTTGAACACTGAAGCTTTCTTT.

This clone was seen only once. This same CDR3 is encoded by further DNA sequences in the sample. The rearrangement uses TRBV30 and TRBJ2-1, with D unresolved. Germline CDR1 is GTSNPN and CDR2 is SVGIG (reference sequence). V was cut by 1 base and J by 0 bases, with 4 bases left in between. This CDR3 contains 13 residues. The CDR3 DNA reads as TGTGCCTGGAGTGGGAGCTCCTACAATGAGCAGTTCTTC. It translates to CAWSGSSYNEQFF.

This clone appeared a few times. The genes are TRBV6-1 and TRBJ1-5; D possibly corresponds to TRBD1 (5 bases). V gave up 2 bases and J gave up 10 bases, with 18 bases separating them. The CDR3 length is 15 residues. Germline values: CDR1 MNHNS, CDR2 SASEGT. The CDR3 nucleotides are TGTGCCAGCAGTGAATTAAGCTCTTGGGGGGTTCCCCAGCATTTT. Amino acid sequence: CASSELSSWGVPQHF.

In this sample, this clone turned up a few times. The chain joins TRBV5-1 to TRBJ2-2, with TRBD2 as a possible D gene (6 bases). Germline lookup yields CDR1 SGHRS and CDR2 YFSETQ. This CDR3 has 17 residues. Trimming took off 0 bases at V and 0 bases at J, with 12 bases between the two ends. The DNA of the CDR3 is TGCGCCAGCAGCTTGGAATTTGCGGGACCGAACACCGGGGAGCTGTTTTTT. Translating gives CASSLEFAGPNTGELFF.

The genes are TRBV7-2 and TRBJ1-2; 8 nucleotides align to TRBD1. The germline V gene has CDR1 SGHTA and CDR2 FQGNSA. Losses at the gene ends were 1 base for V and 1 base for J; bases not matched to a gene: 8. This CDR3 is built from 17 residues. The CDR3 loop is CASSLGQGARVNYGYTF. CDR3 nucleotide sequence: TGTGCCAGCAGCTTAGGTCAGGGGGCTAGAGTTAACTATGGCTACACCTTC. The variable domain in full, completed from reference TRBV7-2 and TRBJ1-2, reads GAGVSQSPSNKVTEKGKDVELRCDPISGHTALYWYRQSLGQGLEFLIYFQGNSAPDKSGLPSDRFSAERTGGSVSTLTIQRTQQEDSAVYLCASSLGQGARVNYGYTFGSGTRLTVV.

This chain joins TRBV6-5 and TRBJ1-5; D may be TRBD1 (6 bases). The CDR3 runs to 14 residues. The V and J ends lost 6 bases and 0 bases respectively, with 9 bases between them. Germline CDR1 is MNHEY and CDR2 is SVGAGI. DNA of the CDR3: TGTGCCAGCAGAACAGGGATTAGCAATCAGCCCCAGCATTTT. Translation: CASRTGISNQPQHF.

The chain links TRBV23-1 to TRBJ2-7, with 11 bases matching TRBD1. TRBV23-1 is marked as an open reading frame, function uncertain. The CDR3 length is 14 residues. The junction had 3 bases not matched to a gene; V was cut back by 4 bases and J by 4 bases. CDR3 sequence reads: CASSPDRGLYEQYF. CDR3 sequence (DNA): TGCGCCAGCAGTCCGGACAGGGGGCTGTACGAGCAGTACTTC.